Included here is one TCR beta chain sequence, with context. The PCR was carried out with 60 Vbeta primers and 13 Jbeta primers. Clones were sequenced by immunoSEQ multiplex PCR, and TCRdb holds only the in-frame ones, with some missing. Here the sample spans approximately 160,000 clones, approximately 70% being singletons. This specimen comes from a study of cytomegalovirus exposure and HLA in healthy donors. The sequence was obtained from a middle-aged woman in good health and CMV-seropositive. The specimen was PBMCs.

This chain's CDR3 is CASTAPASGVSTYEQYF. The CDR3 DNA sequence: TGTGCCAGCACCGCACCCGCTAGCGGAGTCTCCACCTACGAGCAGTACTTC. The chain recombines TRBV28 with TRBJ2-7; 7 bases fit TRBD2. The J segment lost 2 bases and the V segment lost 7 bases, leaving 17 bases of the junction unmatched. Germline CDR1 reads MDHEN; CDR2 reads SYDVKM. The CDR3 spans 17 residues.